Listed here are 16 T cell receptor beta chains from one sample, sequenced in a study of blood T cell repertoires in COVID-19 (dated by TCRdb to 2020 to 2022). Library prep was done by the immunoSEQ multiplex PCR assay. As stored in TCRdb, this immuneACCESS dataset retains in-frame rearrangements with V and J assigned. A fraction of the clones does not appear; measured against another copy, unresolved V genes explain less than half of the discrepancy, and the remainder lacks a known reason. The sample data list 200,000 to 250,000 clones, and just over 85% of these were observed just once. 2% to 2.5% of the sample is in the top ten clones. The sequenced material came from peripheral blood. Every receptor here comes from a man aged 30 to 45 who had recovered from COVID-19.

The V and J genes are TRBV5-4 and TRBJ2-3; D might be TRBD1 (5 bases). The V end lost 2 bases, the J end lost 2 bases, and 9 bases lay between the germline ends. Germline loops: CDR1 SGHNT, CDR2 YYREEE (reference sequence). CDR3 length: 14 residues. DNA of the CDR3: TGTGCCAGCAGCTTTCAAGGGGCCACAGATACGCAGTATTTT. Its translation: CASSFQGATDTQYF.

The rearrangement uses TRBV7-9 and TRBJ2-3; TRBD1 is a possible D gene (8 bases). Trimming pared 5 bases from V and 3 bases from J, leaving 18 bases between. Germline-derived CDR1 and CDR2 are SEHNR and FQNEAQ (reference sequence). CDR3 length: 16 residues. The DNA for the CDR3 is TGTGCCAGCAGCCCGTGGACAGGGAGGGTTACAGATACGCAGTATTTT. Protein sequence: CASSPWTGRVTDTQYF.

This chain connects TRBV11-2 to TRBJ2-7, with 7 bases aligning to TRBD2. CDR1 is SGHAT, CDR2 FQNNGV, per germline. CDR3 length: 16 amino acids. The V gene end was trimmed by 5 bases and the J gene end by 6 bases; junction bases not matched to a gene: 16. The DNA for the CDR3 is TGTGCCAGCAGCCCAGGGAGGGGCCAGGCCTTTATCGAGCAGTACTTC. Its protein is CASSPGRGQAFIEQYF. The complete variable domain, with remaining parts taken from reference TRBV11-2 and TRBJ2-7, reads EAGVAQSPRYKIIEKRQSVAFWCNPISGHATLYWYQQILGQGPKLLIQFQNNGVVDDSQLPKDRFSAERLKGVDSTLKIQPAKLEDSAVYLCASSPGRGQAFIEQYFGPGTRLTVT.

CDR3 loop: CASRSRGTYEQYF. The CDR3, as DNA: TGTGCCAGTAGGTCAAGGGGGACCTACGAGCAGTACTTC. V usage is TRBV19 and J usage is TRBJ2-7, with TRBD1 as a possible D gene (6 bases). The CDR3 consists of 13 residues. The V end was cut by 6 bases, the J end by 2 bases, with 11 bases between. Per the germline V gene, CDR1 is LNHDA and CDR2 is SQIVND (reference sequence). Based on the CDR3 plus reference TRBV19 and TRBJ2-7, the full variable domain is DGGITQSPKYLFRKEGQNVTLSCEQNLNHDAMYWYRQDPGQGLRLIYYSQIVNDFQKGDIAEGYSVSREKKESFPLTVTSAQKNPTAFYLCASRSRGTYEQYFGPGTRLTVT.

The chain joins TRBV6-5 to TRBJ2-2; D perhaps matches TRBD2 (5 bases). The length of the CDR3 is 15 residues. Deletions cut 6 bases from V and 5 bases from J, with 16 bases between. The germline CDR1 and CDR2 sequences are MNHEY and SVGAGI. As DNA, the CDR3 is TGTGCCAGCAGGTACGAGGGTACGGGGACCGGGGAGCTGTTTTTT. Translating it yields CASRYEGTGTGELFF.

The chain employs TRBV29-1 and TRBJ2-2, with D possibly TRBD2 on 7 matching bases. The CDR3 runs to 14 residues. Trimming removed 4 bases from V and 6 bases from J, with 15 bases in between. The germline gives CDR1 SQVTM, CDR2 ANQGSEA. CDR3 nucleotides: TGCAGCGTTGGGGGGGGCGAGATCGCCGGGGAGCTGTTTTTT. Translated: CSVGGGEIAGELFF.

This sequence joins TRBV19 and TRBJ1-2; 7 bases are a match to TRBD1. Losses at the gene ends were 3 bases for V and 5 bases for J; bases not matched to a gene: 9. The V gene's germline CDR1 is LNHDA and CDR2 SQIVND (reference sequence). The CDR3 is made up of 15 amino acids. The CDR3: CASSIAGQASYGYTF. In DNA, the CDR3 is TGTGCCAGTAGTATCGCCGGACAGGCCAGTTATGGCTACACCTTC.

This clone has a single count. The genes are TRBV7-9 and TRBJ2-1; 8 bases are a match to TRBD2. This CDR3 is built from 14 residues. Germline V gene data show CDR1 as SEHNR and CDR2 as FQNEAQ (reference sequence). With 5 bases clipped from V and 8 bases from J, the junction kept 8 bases outside the gene matches. CDR3 in DNA: TGTGCCAGCAGCCCGGGACTAGGGGGGGATGAGCAGTTCTTC. This translates into CASSPGLGGDEQFF.

CDR3 coding DNA: TGTGCCAGCAGCGTCTCGGGGGGGTATAATTCACCCCTCCACTTT. It specifies CASSVSGGYNSPLHF. The J gene is TRBJ1-6, the V gene TRBV9; maybe TRBD1 (5 bases). V was trimmed by 2 bases and J by 4 bases, leaving 10 bases between them. The V gene's germline CDR1 is SGDLS and CDR2 YYNGEE. The CDR3 is made up of 15 amino acids. The whole variable domain, filled in from reference TRBV9 and TRBJ1-6, reads DSGVTQTPKHLITATGQRVTLRCSPRSGDLSVYWYQQSLDQGLQFLIQYYNGEERAKGNILERFSAQQFPDLHSELNLSSLELGDSALYFCASSVSGGYNSPLHFGNGTRLTVT.

This chain joins TRBV6-2 or TRBV6-3 and TRBJ2-6; D perhaps matches TRBD1 (5 bases). The V end lost 4 bases, the J end lost 0 bases, and 7 bases lay between the germline ends. From germline, CDR1 is MNHEY and CDR2 SVGEGT. The CDR3 is 15 amino acids. The CDR3 DNA sequence: TGTGCCAGCAGTTCCGACAGCTCTGGGGCCAACGTCCTGACTTTC. This sequence encodes CASSSDSSGANVLTF.

This chain connects TRBV7-2 to TRBJ2-2, with D perhaps TRBD1 (5 bases). Trimming left V 7 bases short and J 6 bases short, with 18 bases between. Per the germline V gene, CDR1 is SGHTA and CDR2 is FQGNSA. The CDR3 sequence is 15 residues long. Written as DNA, the CDR3 is TGTGCCAGCACGCGGACAAGTCTTTACGCCGGGGAGCTGTTTTTT. Translation: CASTRTSLYAGELFF. Full variable domain (rest looked up from reference TRBV7-2 and TRBJ2-2): GAGVSQSPSNKVTEKGKDVELRCDPISGHTALYWYRQSLGQGLEFLIYFQGNSAPDKSGLPSDRFSAERTGGSVSTLTIQRTQQEDSAVYLCASTRTSLYAGELFFGEGSRLTVL.

This chain uses TRBV27 with TRBJ1-6, with D perhaps matching TRBD1 (6 bases). Germline V CDR1 and CDR2: MNHEY, SMNVEV (reference sequence). The CDR3 extends over 17 amino acids. V was clipped by 6 bases and J by 0 bases, with 15 bases between them. CDR3 residues: CASRLGTPNSYNSPLHF. The CDR3 nucleotides are TGTGCCAGCAGACTCGGGACACCCAACTCCTATAATTCACCCCTCCACTTT.

This clone was detected once. The chain recombines TRBV27 with TRBJ1-2; the D is unclear. CDR3 length: 15 amino acids. V lost 4 bases and J 7 bases, leaving 19 bases between the germline ends. Germline assignment: CDR1 MNHEY and CDR2 SMNVEV (reference sequence). CDR3 coding DNA: TGTGCCAGCAGTTCCCAAAGCCGGACCCGGGGTGGCTACACCTTC. Translation gives CASSSQSRTRGGYTF.

The chain has TRBV19 and TRBJ2-4, with D perhaps matching TRBD2 (5 bases). Trimming took off 0 bases at V and 0 bases at J, with 15 bases between the two ends. CDR1 and CDR2 from the germline V gene are LNHDA and SQIVND (reference sequence). The CDR3 is made up of 18 amino acids. Written as DNA, the CDR3 is TGTGCCAGTAGTATAGATCAAAGGACTTCTTTAGCCAAAAACATTCAGTACTTC. This codes for CASSIDQRTSLAKNIQYF.

J is TRBJ1-2 and V is TRBV2; 7 bases match TRBD1. V dropped 7 bases and J dropped 5; count of bases not matched to a gene: 4. Germline V gives CDR1 SNHLY, CDR2 FYNNEI. This CDR3 has 12 amino acids. As DNA, the CDR3 is TGTGCCAGCACTGGGACAGTATATGGCTACACCTTC. Translation: CASTGTVYGYTF.

This sequence joins TRBV5-8 and TRBJ2-5; the D gene is possibly TRBD1 (5 bases). CDR1 is SGHTS and CDR2 is YDEGEE in the germline V gene. This CDR3 contains 15 residues. V lost 0 bases and J 4 bases, leaving 13 bases between the germline ends. Written as DNA, the CDR3 is TGTGCCAGCAGCTTGGAACAGGCGTTACCAGAGACCCAGTACTTC. Protein: CASSLEQALPETQYF.